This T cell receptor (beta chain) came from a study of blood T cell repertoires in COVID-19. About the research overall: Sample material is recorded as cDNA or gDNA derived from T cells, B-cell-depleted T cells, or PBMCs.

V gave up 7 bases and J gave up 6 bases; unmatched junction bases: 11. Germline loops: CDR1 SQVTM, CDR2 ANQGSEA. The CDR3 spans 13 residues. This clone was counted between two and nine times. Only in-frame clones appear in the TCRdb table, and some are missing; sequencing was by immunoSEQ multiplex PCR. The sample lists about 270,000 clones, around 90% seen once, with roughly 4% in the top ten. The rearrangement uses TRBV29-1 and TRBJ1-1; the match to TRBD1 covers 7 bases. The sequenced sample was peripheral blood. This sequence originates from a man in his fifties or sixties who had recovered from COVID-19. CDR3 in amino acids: CSGSTGKGAEAFF. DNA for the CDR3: TGCAGCGGTTCGACAGGGAAAGGAGCTGAAGCTTTCTTT.